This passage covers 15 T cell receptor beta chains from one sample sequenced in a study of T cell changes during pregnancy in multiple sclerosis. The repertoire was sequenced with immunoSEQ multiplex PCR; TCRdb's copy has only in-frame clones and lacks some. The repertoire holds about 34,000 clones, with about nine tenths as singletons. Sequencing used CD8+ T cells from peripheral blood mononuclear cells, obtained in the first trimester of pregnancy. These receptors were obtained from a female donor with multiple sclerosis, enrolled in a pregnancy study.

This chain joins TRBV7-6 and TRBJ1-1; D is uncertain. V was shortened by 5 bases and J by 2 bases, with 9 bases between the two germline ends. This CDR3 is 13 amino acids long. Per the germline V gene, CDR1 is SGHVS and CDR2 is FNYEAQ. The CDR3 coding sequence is TGTGCCAGCAGCCTGGCGGGTAACACTGAAGCTTTCTTT. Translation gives CASSLAGNTEAFF.

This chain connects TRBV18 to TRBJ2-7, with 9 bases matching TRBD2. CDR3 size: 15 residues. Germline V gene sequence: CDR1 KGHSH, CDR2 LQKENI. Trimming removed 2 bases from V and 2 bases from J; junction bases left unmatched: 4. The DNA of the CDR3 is TGTGCCAGCTCACCAGGAGCGGGAGGACCCTACGAGCAGTACTTC. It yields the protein CASSPGAGGPYEQYF.

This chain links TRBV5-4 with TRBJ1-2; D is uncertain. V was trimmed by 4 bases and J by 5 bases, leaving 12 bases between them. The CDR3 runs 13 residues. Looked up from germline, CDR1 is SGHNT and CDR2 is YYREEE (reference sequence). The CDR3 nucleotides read TGTGCCAGCAGCCGAGATAGGGAGTATGGCTACACCTTC. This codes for CASSRDREYGYTF.

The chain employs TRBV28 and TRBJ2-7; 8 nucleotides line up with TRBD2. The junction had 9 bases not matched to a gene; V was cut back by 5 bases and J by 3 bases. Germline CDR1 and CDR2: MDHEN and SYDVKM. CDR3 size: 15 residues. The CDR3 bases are TGTGCCAGCAGTACCCAGCGGGAGCTTAACTACGAGCAGTACTTC. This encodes CASSTQRELNYEQYF.

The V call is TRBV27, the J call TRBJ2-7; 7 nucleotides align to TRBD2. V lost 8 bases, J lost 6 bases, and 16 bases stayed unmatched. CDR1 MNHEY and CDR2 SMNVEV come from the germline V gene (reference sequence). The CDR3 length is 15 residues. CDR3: CASGGVGSRWSEQYF. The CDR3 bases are TGTGCCAGCGGGGGGGTGGGGTCACGTTGGTCCGAGCAGTACTTC.

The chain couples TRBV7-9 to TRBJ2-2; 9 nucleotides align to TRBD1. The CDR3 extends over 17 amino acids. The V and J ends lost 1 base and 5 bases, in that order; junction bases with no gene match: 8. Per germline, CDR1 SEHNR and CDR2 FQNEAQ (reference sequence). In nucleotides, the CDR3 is TGTGCCAGCAGCTTAGAGGGACAGGGCGGTTGGACCGGGGAGCTGTTTTTT. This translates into CASSLEGQGGWTGELFF.

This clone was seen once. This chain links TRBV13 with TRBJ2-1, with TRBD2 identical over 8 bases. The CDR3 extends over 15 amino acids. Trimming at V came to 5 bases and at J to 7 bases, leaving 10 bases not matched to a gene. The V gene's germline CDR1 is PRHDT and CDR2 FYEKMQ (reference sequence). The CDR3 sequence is CASSPGLGPFNEQFF. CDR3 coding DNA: TGTGCCAGCAGCCCGGGACTAGGTCCTTTTAATGAGCAGTTCTTC.

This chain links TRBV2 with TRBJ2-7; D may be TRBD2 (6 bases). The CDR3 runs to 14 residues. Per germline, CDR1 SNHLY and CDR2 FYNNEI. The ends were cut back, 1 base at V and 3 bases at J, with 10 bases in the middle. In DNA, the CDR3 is TGTGCCAGCAGTGAAGGGGGGGACTTCTACGAGCAGTACTTC. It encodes CASSEGGDFYEQYF.

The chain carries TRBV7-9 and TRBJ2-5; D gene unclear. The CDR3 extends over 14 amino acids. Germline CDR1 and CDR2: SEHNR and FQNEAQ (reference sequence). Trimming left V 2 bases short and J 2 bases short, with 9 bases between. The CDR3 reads CASSLLAAQETQYF. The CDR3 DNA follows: TGTGCCAGCAGCTTATTGGCAGCGCAAGAGACCCAGTACTTC.

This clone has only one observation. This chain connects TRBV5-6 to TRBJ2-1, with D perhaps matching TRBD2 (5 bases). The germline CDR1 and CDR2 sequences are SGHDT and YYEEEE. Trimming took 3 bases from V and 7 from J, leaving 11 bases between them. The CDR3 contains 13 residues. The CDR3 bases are TGTGCCAGCAGCTACGGACTGTCGAATGAGCAGTTCTTC. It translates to CASSYGLSNEQFF.

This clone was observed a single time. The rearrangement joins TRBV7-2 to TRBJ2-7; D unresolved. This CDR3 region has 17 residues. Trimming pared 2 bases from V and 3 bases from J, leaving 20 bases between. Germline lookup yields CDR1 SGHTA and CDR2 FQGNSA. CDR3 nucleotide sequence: TGTGCCAGCAGCTTAAACTTTATCCTAACTAAATACTACGAGCAGTACTTC. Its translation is CASSLNFILTKYYEQYF.

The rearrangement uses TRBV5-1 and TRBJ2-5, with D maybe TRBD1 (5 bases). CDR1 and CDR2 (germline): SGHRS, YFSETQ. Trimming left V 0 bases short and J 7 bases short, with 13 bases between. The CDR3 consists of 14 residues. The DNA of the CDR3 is TGCGCCAGCAGCTTGGTGACAGCTATCCGGACCCAGTACTTC. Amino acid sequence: CASSLVTAIRTQYF.

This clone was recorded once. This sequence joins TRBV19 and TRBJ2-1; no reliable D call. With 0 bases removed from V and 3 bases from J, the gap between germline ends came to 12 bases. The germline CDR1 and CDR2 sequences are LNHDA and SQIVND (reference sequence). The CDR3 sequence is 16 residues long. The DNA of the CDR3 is TGTGCCAGTAGTATAGATCCAGTCACCGTCTACAATGAGCAGTTCTTC. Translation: CASSIDPVTVYNEQFF.

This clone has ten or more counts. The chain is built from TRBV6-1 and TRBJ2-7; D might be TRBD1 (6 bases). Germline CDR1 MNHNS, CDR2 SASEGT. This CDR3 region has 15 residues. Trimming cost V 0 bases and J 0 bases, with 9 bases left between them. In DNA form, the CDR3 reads TGTGCCAGCAGTGAAGCTGGGGGCGCCTCCTACGAGCAGTACTTC. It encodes CASSEAGGASYEQYF.

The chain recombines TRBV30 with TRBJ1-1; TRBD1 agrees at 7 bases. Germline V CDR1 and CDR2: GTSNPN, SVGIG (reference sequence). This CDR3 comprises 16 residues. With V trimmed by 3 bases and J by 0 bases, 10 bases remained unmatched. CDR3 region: CAWSPGTAELNTEAFF. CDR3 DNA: TGTGCCTGGAGCCCCGGGACAGCCGAGCTGAACACTGAAGCTTTCTTT.